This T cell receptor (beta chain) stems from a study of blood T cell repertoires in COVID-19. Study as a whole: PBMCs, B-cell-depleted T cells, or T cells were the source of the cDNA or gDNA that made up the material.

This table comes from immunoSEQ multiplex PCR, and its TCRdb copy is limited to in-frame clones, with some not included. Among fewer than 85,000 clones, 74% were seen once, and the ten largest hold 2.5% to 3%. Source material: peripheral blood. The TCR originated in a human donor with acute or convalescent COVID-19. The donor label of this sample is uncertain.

The CDR3 spells CASSQGQAFGQPQHF. CDR3 nucleotides: TGTGCCAGCAGCCAGGGACAGGCATTTGGTCAGCCCCAGCATTTT. This chain joins TRBV25-1 and TRBJ1-5; 8 bases fit TRBD1. Germline V CDR1 and CDR2: MGHDK, SYGVNS. Trimming at V came to 6 bases and at J to 6 bases, leaving 10 bases not matched to a gene. CDR3 length: 15 residues.